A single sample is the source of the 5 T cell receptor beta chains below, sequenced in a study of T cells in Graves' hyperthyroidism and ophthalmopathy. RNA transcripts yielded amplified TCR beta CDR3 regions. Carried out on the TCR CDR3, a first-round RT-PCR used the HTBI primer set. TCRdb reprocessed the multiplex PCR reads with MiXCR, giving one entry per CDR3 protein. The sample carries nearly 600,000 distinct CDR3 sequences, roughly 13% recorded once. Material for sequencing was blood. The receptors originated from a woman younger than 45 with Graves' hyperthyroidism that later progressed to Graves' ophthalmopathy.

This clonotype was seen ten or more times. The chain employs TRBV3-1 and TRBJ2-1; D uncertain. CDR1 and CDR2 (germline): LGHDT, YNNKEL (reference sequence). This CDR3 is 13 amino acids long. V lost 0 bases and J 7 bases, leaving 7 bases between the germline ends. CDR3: CASSQDLLNEQFF. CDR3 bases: TGTGCCAGCAGCCAAGATTTATTAAATGAGCAGTTCTTC.

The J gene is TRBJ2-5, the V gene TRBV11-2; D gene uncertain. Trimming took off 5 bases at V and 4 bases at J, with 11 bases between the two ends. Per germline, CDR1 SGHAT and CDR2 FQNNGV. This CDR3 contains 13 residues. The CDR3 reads CASSTTWAETQYF. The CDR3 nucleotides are TGTGCCAGCAGCACGACATGGGCAGAGACCCAGTACTTC.

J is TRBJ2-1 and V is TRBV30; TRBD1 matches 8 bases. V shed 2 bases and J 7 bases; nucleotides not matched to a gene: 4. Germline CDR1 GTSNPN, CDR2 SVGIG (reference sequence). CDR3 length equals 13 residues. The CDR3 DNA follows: TGTGCCTGGAGTAGGCAGGGGGCGAATGAGCAGTTCTTC. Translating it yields CAWSRQGANEQFF.

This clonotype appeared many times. The CDR3 nucleotides are TGTGCCAGCAGCAGGGCAGAAAGAGCTGAAGCTTTCTTT. This translates into CASSRAERAEAFF. The rearrangement uses TRBV28 and TRBJ1-1; TRBD1 might be the D (5 bases). The V gene's germline CDR1 is MDHEN and CDR2 SYDVKM. The CDR3 loop spans 13 amino acids. The V end was cut by 6 bases, the J end by 6 bases, with 14 bases between.

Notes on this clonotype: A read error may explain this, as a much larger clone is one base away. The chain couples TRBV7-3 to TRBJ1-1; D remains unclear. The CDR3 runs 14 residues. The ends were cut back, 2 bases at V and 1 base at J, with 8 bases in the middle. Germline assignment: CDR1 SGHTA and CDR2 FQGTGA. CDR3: CASSLSRQNTEAFF. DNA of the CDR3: TGTGCCAGCAGCTTATCTAGGCAGAACACTGAAGCTTTCTTT.